The TCR beta chain under discussion was sequenced for a study of long-term antiretroviral therapy in people with HIV (dated by TCRdb to 2021 to 2024). Context from the whole study: Collection of the earliest samples took place about a decade ahead of the 2015 WHO recommendation for immediate ART, at a time when ART was typically delayed until CD4 counts fell. A retrospective serial study tested whether changes in peripheral blood TRB repertoire composition and diversity were associated with ART initiation and durable HIV suppression. The cohort contributed about 200 cryopreserved PBMC samples from 30 adults with confirmed HIV infection, collected serially over a mean of roughly 6 years (range 1-12). About 35% of the 30 participants with HIV were female. Test extractions of a monoclonal T-cell line alongside about 30 polyclonal samples showed no cross-contamination during QIAcube processing. What the authors observed across the whole study: The samples were dated from the mid-2000s to the late 2010s, and the ART regimens that were used may be less effective than current ART regimens. No data were available on ART adherence, viral resistance or therapy changes, limiting inferences about post-ART repertoire changes. Because PBMC availability was limited, only the TCR beta chain was sequenced, with no alpha chain pairing. ART initiation was associated with a significant increase in TRB diversity, but diversity stayed significantly below transplant donor controls even after long-term ART. Narrower CDR3 length ranges were observed in HIV repertoires than in controls, and an antigen-experienced repertoire with only a slight naive shift after ART was suggested by the network structure. Expanded TRB clones identified before ART initiation dominated the repertoire across all time points, though the dominance fluctuated and decreased in many PLHIV after ART. Unsorted PBMC were profiled instead of sorted CD4+ and CD8+ T cells because pre-ART samples had limited cell numbers.

The immunoSEQ hsTCRB v3.0 assay was used at survey level resolution to sequence the TRB variable region. TRB sequencing targeted a depth of about 40,000-55,000 T-cell genomes per sample. An Illumina MiSeq with a v3 150-cycle kit was used to sequence the pooled TRB libraries. As for the original processing: Repertoire analysis ran in R within a reproducible Nextflow workflow covering QC, data transformation and analysis. Custom analyses were implemented in LymphoSeq2, an R package for AIRR-Seq data exploration. A handful of samples yielding fewer than 5000 total TRB sequences were excluded, leaving 188 analyzed HIV repertoires. Among the 170 to 200 retained HIV repertoires, 59 were collected before ART initiation and 120 to 140 after ART initiation. Repertoires were downsampled to 5000 TRB nucleotide sequences, and summary statistics were averaged over 100 downsampling iterations. The analysis kept only TRB sequences whose CDR3 regions were at least seven amino acids long. Diversity was assessed using a clonality score derived from Shannon entropy and using the Gini coefficient. Repertoire networks linked the top 5000 CDR3 amino acid sequences whenever two sequences differed by an edit distance of one. For TRB CDR3 amino acid sequences, antigen specificity groups and MHC restriction were predicted with GLIPH2. Known CMV, EBV, HIV or tissue antigen associations were flagged by matching CDR3 amino acid sequences against VDJdb and McPAS-TCR. Pre-ART, post-ART and control groups were compared with Wilcoxon signed-rank tests and Holm-Bonferroni correction. The table was pulled from immuneACCESS by TCRdb, which kept in-frame rearrangements only. Such tables lose some clones; where checked, under half of the loss comes from unresolved V genes, and the rest has no known cause. V and J calls and clone size are as listed in that table; D and trimming were resolved from the DNA. This sample is represented by 30,000 to 40,000 clones; approximately 80% of them were singletons. Under 8.5% of the sample lies in the top ten.

V is shortened by 4 bases, J by 1 base, and the region joining them spans 8 bases. Taken from cysteine to phenylalanine, the CDR3 has 13 residues. CDR3 DNA is the only sequence kept; it has 39 bases, read in frame from the first base. The germline V gene (reference sequence) sets CDR1 to SGHKS and CDR2 to YYEKEE. To note about this clone: Its antigen remains unidentified. No quality values exist for individual bases; no much larger clone is one base distant.

Participants were included only if at least one PBMC sample before ART initiation and at least two post-ART samples were available. Treatment was received in the United States of America by all participants with HIV. Before DNA extraction, cryopreserved samples containing about 0.9-11 million PBMC were thawed and washed. At the time of the earliest PBMC sample for each participant with HIV, ages ranged from roughly 23 to 55 years. PBMC samples were contributed by each participant from 1-4 timepoints before ART initiation and 2-8 timepoints after ART initiation, with a median of 7 samples. For every participant, serial HIV viral load, CD4+ T-cell count, ART history and demographic data were obtained. A Qiagen kit on a QIAcube was used to extract genomic DNA from unsorted PBMC, with samples processed in batches of 12.

The material sequenced was unsorted PBMCs, taken 2 years after starting antiretroviral therapy. This TCR derives from a woman between 45 and 60 years old with HIV. The rearrangement combines TRBV5-5 with TRBJ1-1, and possibly TRBD1, on 5 matching bases. DNA sequence: TGTGCCAGCAGCGTAACAGGGAACACTGAAGCTTTCTTT. It translates to CASSVTGNTEAFF.